Listed below are T cell receptor beta chains from one sample, sequenced in a study of preoperative IRX-2 immunotherapy in early breast cancer. The protocol was immunoSEQ multiplex PCR, while the TCRdb copy is restricted to in-frame clones and leaves out a portion. The sample contains fewer than 70,000 clones, roughly 94% of which appear only once. The material was obtained from a patient treated with IRX-2 immunotherapy. These receptors all come from a human donor with breast cancer. Both conserved end residues are part of each CDR3. A D gene is named only where the DNA matches it firmly.

D	J	V	DNA	CDR3
NA	TRBJ2-7	TRBV9	TGTGCCAGCAGCGTAGGTCCCGCCCACTACGAGCAGTACTTC	CASSVGPAHYEQYF
NA	TRBJ2-3	TRBV5-1	TGCGCCAGCAGCTTGGAGACCCCTAGCCCAGATACGCAGTATTTT	CASSLETPSPDTQYF
TRBD1	TRBJ2-7	TRBV29-1	TGCAGCGTACATCAACCGGGACAGGGGTCCTCCTACGAGCAGTACTTC	CSVHQPGQGSSYEQYF
NA	TRBJ1-1	TRBV11-2	TGTGCCAGCAGCTTAGTGGGGGGGTGGGAGTACACTGAAGCTTTCTTT	CASSLVGGWEYTEAFF
NA	TRBJ2-2	TRBV11-1	TGTGCCAGCCGAGCTCGGGTCTCGCCCTATTTGAACACCGGGGAGCTGTTTTTT	CASRARVSPYLNTGELFF
NA	TRBJ2-1	TRBV11-2	TGTGCCAGCAGCTTAACAGGGCGGCCCTACAATGAGCAGTTCTTC	CASSLTGRPYNEQFF
TRBD1	TRBJ1-6	TRBV2	TGTGCCAGCAGTGTGGACAGGAACAATTCACCCCTCCACTTT	CASSVDRNNSPLHF
NA	TRBJ2-7	TRBV6-6	TGTGCCAGCATTCAGAGCCCCTGGCTCGTCGACGAGCAGTACTTC	CASIQSPWLVDEQYF
NA	TRBJ2-3	TRBV9	TGTGCCAGCAGCGGCGGACGGAGGGATGTTAGCACAGATACGCAGTATTTT	CASSGGRRDVSTDTQYF
NA	TRBJ2-2	TRBV13	TGTGCCAGCAGCTTTACAGGGCTCGGAGGGATCACCGGGGAGCTGTTTTTT	CASSFTGLGGITGELFF
TRBD1	TRBJ2-3	TRBV19	TGTGCCAGTAGTAGGACAGGCGTGGGAGATACGCAGTATTTT	CASSRTGVGDTQYF
NA	TRBJ2-5	TRBV28	TGTGCCAGCAGTTTCTACGGGGCGTCCCAAGAGACCCAGTACTTC	CASSFYGASQETQYF
TRBD2	TRBJ2-5	TRBV10-3	TGTGCCATCAGACGGACTAGCGGAAAACGAGAGACCCAGTACTTC	CAIRRTSGKRETQYF
NA	TRBJ1-1	TRBV19	TGTGCCAGTAGTATGGCGCCCTACACTGAAGCTTTCTTT	CASSMAPYTEAFF
NA	TRBJ2-1	TRBV15	TGTGCCACCAGCCATCTCTCGCACAATGAGCAGTTCTTC	CATSHLSHNEQFF
NA	TRBJ2-3	TRBV7-2	TGTGCCAGCAGCTTGGCGGGGGCGGATACGCAGTATTTT	CASSLAGADTQYF
TRBD1	TRBJ1-2	TRBV11-2	TGTGCCAGCAGCCCCATACAGACAGGGAACTATGGCTACACCTTC	CASSPIQTGNYGYTF